Following are 7 T cell receptor beta chains from one sample sequenced in a study of identical twins. TCRdb reanalysed the 5' RACE reads using MiXCR and keeps one entry per CDR3 protein. The profile shows about 240,000 distinct CDR3 sequences, 10% of them singletons. The sample was memory T cells sorted from blood. The receptors shown here come from a man aged 50-59 years in good health.

This clonotype showed up many times. The V and J genes are TRBV12-3 or TRBV12-4 and TRBJ2-1; 13 bases agree with TRBD2. J was trimmed by 4 bases and V by 5 bases; bases with no gene match: 5. The CDR3 sequence is 16 residues long. The CDR3 region has the DNA TGTGCCAGCAGTCCCCCGGGACTAGCGGGGTACAATGAGCAGTTCTTC. Encoded protein: CASSPPGLAGYNEQFF.

This clonotype has at least ten counts. This CDR3 is CASSQAYRDGGYTF. CDR3 bases: TGTGCCAGCAGCCAAGCCTACAGGGATGGCGGCTACACCTTC. The chain is built from TRBV4-2 and TRBJ1-2; D may be TRBD1 (6 bases). V was shortened by 1 base and J by 8 bases, with 14 bases between the two germline ends. The CDR3 is 14 residues long. Germline loops: CDR1 LGHNA, CDR2 YNFKEQ.

This clonotype was picked up a small number of times. The chain recombines TRBV12-3 or TRBV12-4 with TRBJ2-1; the match to TRBD1 covers 9 bases. With 6 bases clipped from V and 6 bases from J, the junction kept 6 bases outside the gene matches. CDR3 size: 14 residues. The CDR3 is CASSLQGAPNEQFF. In DNA form, the CDR3 reads TGTGCCAGCAGCCTACAGGGGGCACCCAATGAGCAGTTCTTC.

Many counts were recorded for this clonotype. The chain links TRBV18 to TRBJ2-1; D remains ambiguous. The V gene's germline CDR1 is KGHSH and CDR2 LQKENI. This CDR3 region has 15 residues. Trimming cost V 0 bases and J 6 bases, with 12 bases left between them. The CDR3 protein is CASSPPALMSNEQFF. CDR3 DNA: TGTGCCAGCTCACCACCGGCTCTAATGAGCAATGAGCAGTTCTTC.

The chain carries TRBV24-1 and TRBJ2-5, with 7 bases matching TRBD1. Germline CDR1 KGHDR, CDR2 SFDVKD. This CDR3 has 15 amino acids. V dropped 4 bases and J dropped 1; count of bases not matched to a gene: 5. The CDR3 sequence is CATSEITGAQETQYF. The CDR3 DNA reads as TGTGCCACCAGTGAGATCACAGGGGCCCAAGAGACCCAGTACTTC.

This clonotype was seen a handful of times. The chain links TRBV28 to TRBJ2-3; D is perhaps TRBD1 (6 bases). Germline CDR1 reads MDHEN; CDR2 reads SYDVKM. The V gene lost 5 bases and the J gene lost 1 base, with 13 bases spanning the gap. CDR3 length equals 15 residues. The CDR3 region is CASSPRGRGTDTQYF. The CDR3 nucleotides read TGTGCCAGCAGTCCCAGGGGTCGAGGCACAGATACGCAGTATTTT.

This clonotype was seen ten or more times. The chain is built from TRBV4-2 and TRBJ2-2; the match to TRBD2 covers 10 bases. V shed 5 bases, J shed 3 bases, and the junction held 3 bases outside the gene matches. The CDR3 extends over 15 amino acids. Germline CDR1 LGHNA, CDR2 YNFKEQ. CDR3 nucleotides: TGTGCCAGCAGCACTAGCGGGACAGACACCGGGGAGCTGTTTTTT. Its translation: CASSTSGTDTGELFF.